This is a list of T cell receptor beta chains from one sample in a study of a mutant IDH1 vaccine in newly diagnosed glioma. Measured with immunoSEQ multiplex PCR; TCRdb has only the in-frame clones, and not every one. The table has approximately 100,000 clones, around nine tenths seen once. This specimen was PBMCs, taken from a glioma patient treated with radiotherapy, temozolomide or both. The receptors stem from a woman aged 45-65 years with glioma. Both conserved end residues are part of each CDR3. A D gene is named only where the DNA matches it firmly. Rows may omit the clone size; those that give it use once, few, many or a size class.

clone size | J gene | D gene | V gene | CDR3 protein | CDR3 DNA
once | TRBJ2-7 | . | TRBV28 | CASREQAYEQYF | TGTGCCAGCAGGGAGCAGGCCTACGAGCAGTACTTC
. | TRBJ1-4 | . | TRBV5-6 | CASRLAGNEKLFF | TGTGCCAGCAGACTGGCGGGAAATGAAAAACTGTTTTTT
. | TRBJ1-4 | . | TRBV7-8 | CASSLAPLQYRNEKLFF | TGTGCCAGCAGCTTAGCCCCTTTACAGTACAGGAATGAAAAACTGTTTTTT
. | TRBJ1-4 | . | TRBV5-6 | CASSLRDARSEKLFF | TGTGCCAGCAGCTTGAGAGACGCGAGGAGTGAAAAACTGTTTTTT
. | TRBJ2-5 | TRBD2 | TRBV9 | CASSDGVAGGETQYF | TGTGCCAGCAGCGACGGGGTAGCGGGGGGAGAGACCCAGTACTTC
. | TRBJ2-2 | TRBD1 | TRBV6-1 | CASSTGTGGAGELFF | TGTGCCAGCAGCACCGGGACAGGGGGAGCCGGGGAGCTGTTTTTT
. | TRBJ1-2 | . | TRBV5-6 | CASSLERDTEGYGYTF | TGTGCCAGCAGCTTGGAACGGGACACCGAGGGCTATGGCTACACCTTC
. | TRBJ2-2 | TRBD1 | TRBV7-9 | CASSPPDRGWTGELFF | TGTGCCAGCAGCCCCCCGGACAGGGGATGGACCGGGGAGCTGTTTTTT
. | TRBJ1-2 | . | TRBV28 | CASNFDRKNYGYTF | TGTGCCAGCAATTTCGACAGGAAGAACTATGGCTACACCTTC
few | TRBJ2-1 | TRBD1 | TRBV29-1 | CSGWDRGVNEQFF | TGCAGCGGATGGGACAGGGGAGTAAATGAGCAGTTCTTC
. | TRBJ2-7 | . | TRBV2 | CAMGQQNEQYF | TGTGCCATGGGGCAGCAAAACGAGCAGTACTTC
. | TRBJ2-1 | . | TRBV5-1 | CASSLGQLNEQFF | TGCGCCAGCAGCTTGGGACAGCTCAATGAGCAGTTCTTC
. | TRBJ1-1 | . | TRBV21-1 | CASSKAIYPSRMNTEAFF | TGTGCCAGCAGCAAAGCGATATACCCCTCCCGTATGAACACTGAAGCTTTCTTT
. | TRBJ2-7 | . | TRBV28 | CASSFPLNEQYF | TGTGCCAGCAGTTTCCCCCTCAACGAGCAGTACTTC
. | TRBJ2-7 | TRBD1 | TRBV11-3 | CASSPGQGVSYEQYF | TGTGCCAGCAGTCCGGGACAGGGGGTCTCCTACGAGCAGTACTTC
. | TRBJ2-7 | TRBD2 | TRBV5-1 | CASSRLGTSATYEQYF | TGCGCCAGCAGTCGGCTCGGGACTAGTGCCACCTACGAGCAGTACTTC
. | TRBJ2-7 | TRBD1 | TRBV5-6 | CASSLDGTGAYEQYF | TGTGCCAGCAGCTTGGATGGGACAGGGGCCTACGAGCAGTACTTC
. | TRBJ1-6 | . | TRBV28 | CASSLRTELNSPLHF | TGTGCCAGCAGCCTTCGGACAGAACTTAATTCACCCCTCCACTTT
. | TRBJ1-6 | . | TRBV9 | CASSVDYSPLHF | TGTGCCAGCAGCGTAGATTATTCACCCCTCCACTTT
. | TRBJ1-2 | . | TRBV5-1 | CASSLEVVGVDGYTF | TGCGCCAGCAGCTTGGAAGTGGTAGGGGTAGATGGCTACACCTTC
. | TRBJ2-2 | . | TRBV30 | CAWSGPSNTGELFF | TGTGCCTGGTCGGGACCTTCGAACACCGGGGAGCTGTTTTTT
. | TRBJ1-5 | . | TRBV27 | CASRSGATGALSNQPQHF | TGTGCCAGCAGGTCAGGGGCCACGGGGGCTTTAAGCAATCAGCCCCAGCATTTT
. | TRBJ2-6 | TRBD1 | TRBV29-1 | CSVTGGSGANVLTF | TGCAGCGTTACAGGGGGCTCTGGGGCCAACGTCCTGACTTTC
. | TRBJ2-3 | TRBD2 | TRBV28 | CASSPTAGVLADTQYF | TGTGCCAGCAGTCCCACAGCGGGAGTATTGGCAGATACGCAGTATTTT
. | TRBJ1-5 | TRBD1 | TRBV28 | CASSGTVKSWQPQHF | TGTGCCAGCAGTGGGACAGTTAAATCATGGCAGCCCCAGCATTTT
. | TRBJ1-6 | TRBD1 | TRBV5-1 | CASSPGTGQYHSPLHF | TGCGCCAGCAGCCCCGGTACGGGACAGTACCATTCACCCCTCCACTTT
. | TRBJ1-3 | TRBD1 | TRBV5-4 | CASSSSDRASGNTIYF | TGTGCCAGCAGCTCAAGCGACAGGGCCTCTGGAAACACCATATATTTT
few | TRBJ1-1 | . | TRBV5-4 | CASRKGVNTEAFF | TGTGCCAGCAGGAAGGGGGTGAACACTGAAGCTTTCTTT
. | TRBJ2-1 | TRBD1 | TRBV29-1 | CSVQTDRGKISHNEQFF | TGCAGCGTTCAAACCGACAGGGGAAAGATTTCCCACAATGAGCAGTTCTTC
. | TRBJ2-7 | . | TRBV2 | CASRQQGYEQYF | TGTGCCAGCAGGCAACAGGGCTACGAGCAGTACTTC
. | TRBJ2-5 | . | TRBV5-4 | CASSLDLDLEQYF | TGTGCCAGCAGCTTGGATTTAGATCTGGAGCAGTACTTC
. | TRBJ2-2 | . | TRBV19 | CASSGGPWIPSNTGELFF | TGTGCCAGTAGTGGGGGACCGTGGATACCTTCGAACACCGGGGAGCTGTTTTTT
. | TRBJ1-1 | . | TRBV9 | CASSGRSQGHMNTEAFF | TGTGCCAGCAGCGGAAGAAGTCAGGGGCACATGAACACTGAAGCTTTCTTT
. | TRBJ2-5 | . | TRBV15 | CATSRETIRKGFQYF | TGTGCCACCAGCAGAGAGACAATAAGGAAGGGATTCCAGTACTTC
. | TRBJ1-4 | . | TRBV5-5 | CASRRISHNEKLFF | TGTGCCAGCAGACGTATATCCCATAATGAAAAACTGTTTTTT
. | TRBJ1-2 | . | TRBV6-5 | CASSYLAGLYGYTF | TGTGCCAGCAGTTACTTGGCAGGGCTCTATGGCTACACCTTC
. | TRBJ2-2 | . | TRBV6-5 | CASSESRPGELFF | TGTGCCAGCAGTGAATCCCGCCCAGGGGAGCTGTTTTTT
. | TRBJ1-3 | TRBD1 | TRBV11-2 | CASSWGQGGGNTIYF | TGTGCCAGCAGCTGGGGACAGGGAGGTGGAAACACCATATATTTT
. | TRBJ2-1 | TRBD2 | TRBV6-5 | CASSFPAGLAGAEQFF | TGTGCCAGCAGTTTCCCTGCTGGACTAGCGGGAGCTGAGCAGTTCTTC
. | TRBJ2-4 | . | TRBV19 | CASSIEGGNIQYF | TGTGCCAGTAGTATAGAGGGCGGAAACATTCAGTACTTC
. | TRBJ1-4 | . | TRBV28 | CASSVLQGTNEKLFF | TGTGCCAGCAGTGTATTGCAGGGGACTAATGAAAAACTGTTTTTT
. | TRBJ2-7 | . | TRBV5-6 | CASSWMMGYEQYF | TGTGCCAGCAGCTGGATGATGGGGTACGAGCAGTACTTC
. | TRBJ2-7 | . | TRBV27 | CASSQGSYEQYF | TGTGCCAGCAGTCAGGGGTCCTACGAGCAGTACTTC
. | TRBJ1-2 | TRBD1 | TRBV6-5 | CASSYTTGYGYTF | TGTGCCAGCAGTTACACGACAGGGTATGGCTACACCTTC
. | TRBJ2-1 | TRBD2 | TRBV4-1 | CASRAPGGEQFF | TGCGCCAGCAGGGCCCCGGGGGGGGAGCAGTTCTTC
. | TRBJ1-1 | . | TRBV9 | CASGGGNTEAFF | TGTGCCTCTGGAGGGGGAAACACTGAAGCTTTCTTT
. | TRBJ1-5 | . | TRBV9 | CASSVGADEQPQHF | TGTGCCAGCAGCGTAGGGGCTGATGAGCAGCCCCAGCATTTT
. | TRBJ1-5 | . | TRBV6-6 | CASSPSPDSANQPQHF | TGTGCCAGCAGTCCCAGCCCCGACAGTGCGAATCAGCCCCAGCATTTT
. | TRBJ1-3 | . | TRBV15 | CATSREGLLSGNTIYF | TGTGCCACCAGCAGAGAAGGCTTACTCTCTGGAAACACCATATATTTT